A single sample is the source of the 5 T cell receptor beta chains below, sequenced in a study of T cell responses to AZD1222 COVID-19 vaccine. The assay was immunoSEQ multiplex PCR, and TCRdb's table has in-frame clones only and misses some. Of 180,000 or so clones listed, around 90% are singletons. Source: peripheral blood, taken on day 0 of AZD1222 vaccination. Receptors originate from an adult in good health.

The V gene is TRBV7-2, the J gene TRBJ1-3, with D possibly matching TRBD1 (6 bases). This CDR3 is 15 amino acids long. Germline lookup yields CDR1 SGHTA and CDR2 FQGNSA. With 1 base removed from V and 3 bases from J, the gap between germline ends came to 10 bases. Here the CDR3 reads CASSLEGTNGNTIYF. The CDR3 region has the DNA TGTGCCAGCAGCTTAGAGGGGACAAATGGAAACACCATATATTTT.

The V call is TRBV5-4, the J call TRBJ2-1; 12 positions agree with TRBD2. There are 15 residues in the CDR3. V trimming: 0 bases; J trimming: 6 bases; junction bases outside the gene matches: 1. Germline-derived CDR1 and CDR2 are SGHNT and YYREEE (reference sequence). CDR3 coding DNA: TGTGCCAGCAGCTTGGCGGGACTAGCGGGCAATGAGCAGTTCTTC. As protein: CASSLAGLAGNEQFF.

This chain uses TRBV4-1 with TRBJ2-7; 12 bases agree with TRBD2. With V trimmed by 1 base and J by 5 bases, 9 bases remained unmatched. The CDR3 is made up of 17 amino acids. From germline, CDR1 is MGHRA and CDR2 YSYEKL. The chain's CDR3 is CASSQAPSGGAGNEQYF. CDR3 in DNA: TGCGCCAGCAGCCAAGCTCCTAGCGGGGGGGCCGGCAACGAGCAGTACTTC.

J is TRBJ1-4 and V is TRBV11-2; the D gene is possibly TRBD1 (5 bases). The CDR3 is 15 residues long. V was pared by 2 bases and J by 7 bases, with 14 bases between. The germline CDR1 and CDR2 sequences are SGHAT and FQNNGV. CDR3 DNA: TGTGCCAGCAGCTTACCCGGGACCCGGAGTGAAAAACTGTTTTTT. Residues: CASSLPGTRSEKLFF.

There are a few counts of this clone. One junction end does not reproduce the germline sequence, and a read error may be involved. This sequence joins TRBV12-3 or TRBV12-4 and TRBJ2-7, with D maybe TRBD2 (6 bases). The CDR3 sequence is 9 residues long. The CDR3 DNA follows: TGTGCCAGCAGTCGGGACTTCTCCTTC. As protein: CASSRDFSF.